Listed here is a single T cell receptor (beta chain). In the PCR, 60 Vbeta and 13 Jbeta primers were used. Measured with immunoSEQ multiplex PCR; TCRdb has only the in-frame clones, and not every one. The data contain some 130,000 clones, about 80% of them seen just once; the ten biggest clones take up around 7%. The data stem from a study of cytomegalovirus exposure and HLA in healthy donors. Study at large: One earlier analysis, a look at roughly 170 million T cells, found 100 million to 130 million unique TCR beta sequences.

This clonotype originated in a man in his forties in good health and CMV-seropositive. The specimen was PBMCs.

The CDR3 sequence is CASSPDTQGEAFF. Here the CDR3 DNA reads TGTGCCAGCTCACCTGACACCCAAGGTGAAGCTTTCTTT. The chain uses TRBV18 and TRBJ1-1; D gene unclear. Germline V CDR1 and CDR2: KGHSH, LQKENI. The CDR3 loop spans 13 amino acids. The V end was cut by 3 bases, the J end by 7 bases, with 12 bases between. Drawing the rest from reference TRBV18 and TRBJ1-1, the complete variable domain is NAGVMQNPRHLVRRRGQEARLRCSPMKGHSHVYWYRQLPEEGLKFMVYLQKENIIDESGMPKERFSAEFPKEGPSILRIQQVVRGDSAAYFCASSPDTQGEAFFGQGTRLTVV.